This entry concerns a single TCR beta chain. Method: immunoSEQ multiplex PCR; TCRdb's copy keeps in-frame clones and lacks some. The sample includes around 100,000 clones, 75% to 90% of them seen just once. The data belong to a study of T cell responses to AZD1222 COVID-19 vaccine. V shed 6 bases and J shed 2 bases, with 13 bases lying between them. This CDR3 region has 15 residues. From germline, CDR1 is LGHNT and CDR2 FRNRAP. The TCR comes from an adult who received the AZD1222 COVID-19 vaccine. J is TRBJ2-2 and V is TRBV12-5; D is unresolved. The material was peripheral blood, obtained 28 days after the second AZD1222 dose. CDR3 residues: CASGLFVVNTGELFF. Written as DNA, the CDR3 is TGTGCTAGTGGCCTATTTGTTGTCAACACCGGGGAGCTGTTTTTT.